One and the same sample provided the 14 T cell receptor beta chains below, sequenced in a study of T cell responses to AZD1222 COVID-19 vaccine. Generated by immunoSEQ multiplex PCR, the TCRdb table keeps only in-frame clones and is missing some. Seen here are roughly 100,000 clones, 91% observed once, and the top ten hold under 50%. The sequencing used peripheral blood, collected on day 0 of AZD1222 vaccination. The receptors originated from an adult in good health.

CDR3 coding DNA: TGTGCCAGCAGCCCATCGGGGGGGGCCTCTTTGAATGAGCAGTTCTTC. Amino acids: CASSPSGGASLNEQFF. This chain links TRBV7-6 with TRBJ2-1; 8 positions agree with TRBD2. This CDR3 spans 16 amino acids. Germline V gene sequence: CDR1 SGHVS, CDR2 FNYEAQ. V lost 5 bases to trimming and J lost 7 bases; unmatched junction nucleotides: 13.

The chain recombines TRBV19 with TRBJ1-4, with D possibly TRBD1 on 6 matching bases. The CDR3 is made up of 18 amino acids. V was shortened by 0 bases and J by 2 bases, with 16 bases between the two germline ends. CDR1 is LNHDA, CDR2 SQIVND, per germline (reference sequence). CDR3 amino acids: CASSIDYRVRQTNEKLFF. For the CDR3, the DNA is TGTGCCAGTAGTATAGATTACAGGGTCCGGCAGACTAATGAAAAACTGTTTTTT.

The CDR3 reads CASSLVSGGSYEQYF. CDR3 in DNA: TGTGCCAGCAGTTTAGTATCGGGCGGCTCCTACGAGCAGTACTTC. The chain joins TRBV27 to TRBJ2-7; no clear D. This CDR3 is built from 15 residues. Germline CDR1 and CDR2: MNHEY and SMNVEV (reference sequence). V lost 2 bases to trimming and J lost 0 bases, with 11 bases between them.

The V gene is TRBV6-5, the J gene TRBJ1-5; a possible D gene is TRBD1 (6 bases). The CDR3 covers 15 residues. In germline, CDR1 is MNHEY, CDR2 SVGAGI. V lost 7 bases, J lost 0 bases, and 13 bases lay in between. CDR3 sequence reads: CASTPQGYSNQPQHF. The CDR3 DNA is TGTGCCAGCACCCCACAGGGATATAGCAATCAGCCCCAGCATTTT.

The V call is TRBV25-1, the J call TRBJ2-7; no clear D. Germline CDR1 MGHDK, CDR2 SYGVNS. The V and J ends lost 6 bases and 6 bases respectively, with 18 bases between them. CDR3 length: 14 residues. The CDR3 loop reads CASSILWAESEQYF. CDR3 in DNA: TGTGCCAGCAGCATATTGTGGGCCGAAAGCGAGCAGTACTTC.

This clone has only a few counts. The chain couples TRBV30 to TRBJ2-1; 11 positions match TRBD2. Germline CDR1 is GTSNPN and CDR2 is SVGIG (reference sequence). J gave up 4 bases and V 0 bases, and 8 bases lay outside the gene matches. The CDR3 is made up of 17 amino acids. CDR3 sequence reads: CAWSVRSGRAGYNEQFF. CDR3 bases: TGTGCCTGGAGTGTACGTAGCGGGAGGGCCGGATACAATGAGCAGTTCTTC.

V is TRBV27 and J is TRBJ1-5; TRBD1 might be the D (5 bases). The CDR3 loop spans 14 amino acids. CDR1 MNHEY and CDR2 SMNVEV come from the germline V gene (reference sequence). V was cut by 4 bases and J by 4 bases, with 11 bases left in between. CDR3 sequence: CASSSSTVNQPQHF. The DNA of the CDR3 is TGTGCCAGCAGTTCCTCGACAGTAAATCAGCCCCAGCATTTT.

This sequence joins TRBV28 and TRBJ1-1; no clear D. V was clipped by 5 bases and J by 0 bases, with 16 bases between them. The CDR3 extends over 16 amino acids. From germline, CDR1 is MDHEN and CDR2 SYDVKM. CDR3 DNA sequence: TGTGCCAGCAGTCCCGGTGTAGCTACAATGAACACTGAAGCTTTCTTT. This gives the protein CASSPGVATMNTEAFF.

The chain employs TRBV7-2 and TRBJ2-3, with D perhaps TRBD1 (6 bases). CDR1 SGHTA and CDR2 FQGNSA come from the germline V gene. The V gene lost 2 bases and the J gene lost 3 bases, with 12 bases spanning the gap. The CDR3 sequence is 15 residues long. CDR3 sequence: CASSLNRDRTDTQYF. The CDR3 region has the DNA TGTGCCAGCAGCTTAAACAGGGATAGGACAGATACGCAGTATTTT.

V and J are TRBV19 and TRBJ1-5, with D possibly matching TRBD1 (6 bases). Germline lookup yields CDR1 LNHDA and CDR2 SQIVND (reference sequence). This CDR3 has 17 residues. The V end was cut by 5 bases, the J end by 1 base, with 18 bases between. As DNA, the CDR3 is TGTGCCAGTAGTTATAATTCGGGGGCAGGGAGCAATCAGCCCCAGCATTTT. As protein: CASSYNSGAGSNQPQHF.

This chain joins TRBV5-1 and TRBJ1-6; 11 bases are shared with TRBD1. V was clipped by 3 bases and J by 10 bases; unmatched bases: 9. The germline V gene encodes CDR1 SGHRS and CDR2 YFSETQ. The CDR3 extends over 16 amino acids. The CDR3 DNA sequence: TGCGCCAGCAGCTCCGGACAGGGGGCAGCTGGATCACCCCTCCACTTT. Its protein is CASSSGQGAAGSPLHF.

The V call is TRBV15, the J call TRBJ1-5, with unresolved D. This CDR3 is 15 amino acids long. Germline loops: CDR1 LNHNV, CDR2 YYDKDF (reference sequence). Trimming removed 3 bases at V and 1 base at J, with 10 bases between. The CDR3 DNA is TGTGCCACCAGCAGGGGTAGTCAGAGCAATCAGCCCCAGCATTTT. Translated: CATSRGSQSNQPQHF.

This rearrangement joins TRBV6-5 to TRBJ2-6; perhaps D is TRBD1 or TRBD2 (5 bases each). Germline V gene data show CDR1 as MNHEY and CDR2 as SVGAGI. The CDR3 has 15 residues. V dropped 6 bases and J dropped 4 bases, with 13 bases sitting between them. The CDR3, as DNA: TGTGCCAGCAGGGGACCAGGGAGAGGGGCCAACGTCCTGACTTTC. Translating gives CASRGPGRGANVLTF.

The chain couples TRBV5-1 to TRBJ2-1, with 9 bases that match TRBD2. The CDR3 runs to 15 residues. CDR1 and CDR2 (germline): SGHRS, YFSETQ. V dropped 2 bases and J dropped 5; count of bases not matched to a gene: 5. As DNA, the CDR3 is TGCGCCAGCAGCTTTAACCCTAGCGGGAACAATGAGCAGTTCTTC. Its protein is CASSFNPSGNNEQFF.